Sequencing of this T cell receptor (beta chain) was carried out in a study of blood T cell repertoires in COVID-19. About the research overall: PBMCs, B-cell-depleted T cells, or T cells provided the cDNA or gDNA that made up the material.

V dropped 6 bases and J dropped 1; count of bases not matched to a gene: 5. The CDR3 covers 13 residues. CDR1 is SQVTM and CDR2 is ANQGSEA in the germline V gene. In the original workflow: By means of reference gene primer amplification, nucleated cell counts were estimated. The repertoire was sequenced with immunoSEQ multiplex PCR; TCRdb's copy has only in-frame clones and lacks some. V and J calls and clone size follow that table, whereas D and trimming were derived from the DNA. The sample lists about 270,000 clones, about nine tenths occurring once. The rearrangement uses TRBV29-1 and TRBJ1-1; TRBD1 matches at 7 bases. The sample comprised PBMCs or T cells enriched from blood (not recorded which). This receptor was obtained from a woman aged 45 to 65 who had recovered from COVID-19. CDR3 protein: CSVGGQPNTEAFF. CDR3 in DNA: TGCAGCGTCGGGGGACAGCCGAACACTGAAGCTTTCTTT. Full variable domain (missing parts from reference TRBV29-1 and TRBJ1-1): SAVISQKPSRDICQRGTSLTIQCQVDSQVTMMFWYRQQPGQSLTLIATANQGSEATYESGFVIDKFPISRPNLTFSTLTVSNMSPEDSSIYLCSVGGQPNTEAFFGQGTRLTVV.